Listed below are T cell receptor beta chains from one sample, sequenced in a study of cytomegalovirus exposure and HLA in healthy donors. Here immunoSEQ multiplex PCR was the method, and the copy in TCRdb shows in-frame clones only, minus some. The repertoire includes 110,000 or so clones, around 75% of them detected once, and 2% to 2.5% sits in the top ten. Sequenced sample: PBMCs. These receptors were collected from a man between 25 and 39 years old in good health and CMV-seronegative. The CDR3 runs from the conserved cysteine through the conserved F or W. The D gene is left open where the match is weak. A clone size is listed for some rows: how often the clone was seen (once, few, many), or a class if it is expanded.

.,TRBJ2-7,.,TRBV27,TGTGCCAGCAGTTTCGTCGGCGGAACCTACGAGCAGTACTTC,CASSFVGGTYEQYF
.,TRBJ1-1,TRBD1,TRBV27,TGTGCCAGCAGTTGGGGACAGGGGGCGAACACTGAAGCTTTCTTT,CASSWGQGANTEAFF
.,TRBJ1-1,TRBD1,TRBV9,TGTGCCAGCAGCCCCAGGGACAGCCTAAACACTGAAGCTTTCTTT,CASSPRDSLNTEAFF
.,TRBJ1-6,.,TRBV6-5,TGTGCCAGCAGAATCGCAACTCCTAATTCACCCCTCCACTTT,CASRIATPNSPLHF
.,TRBJ2-3,TRBD1,TRBV5-4,TGTGCCAGCAGCCCACAGACAGGGGGCGGGACAGATACGCAGTATTTT,CASSPQTGGGTDTQYF
.,TRBJ2-1,.,TRBV5-8,TGTGCCAGCAGCTTGTTGGTAGCGGTCAGCTCCTACAATGAGCAGTTCTTC,CASSLLVAVSSYNEQFF
.,TRBJ2-7,.,TRBV11-2,TGTGCCAGCAGCTTAGGCGGAATTTACGAGCAGTACTTC,CASSLGGIYEQYF
.,TRBJ1-2,.,TRBV9,TGTGCCAGCAGCAGCAGGGGTTATGGCTATGGCTACACCTTC,CASSSRGYGYGYTF
few,TRBJ2-3,TRBD2,TRBV27,TGTGCCAGCAGTTTATTGGGAGGGAGGGCCGGCACAGATACGCAGTATTTT,CASSLLGGRAGTDTQYF
.,TRBJ1-2,.,TRBV7-9,TGTGCCAGCAGCTTAGTGGCAGAGGGATCGTATGGCTACACCTTC,CASSLVAEGSYGYTF
.,TRBJ1-5,.,TRBV7-2,TGTGCCAGCAGCTTAGAGGCAGGGCGGAATCAGCCCCAGCATTTT,CASSLEAGRNQPQHF
.,TRBJ2-6,.,TRBV5-1,TGCGCCAGCAGCTTGGATCCAGCGAACTCTGGGGCCAACGTCCTGACTTTC,CASSLDPANSGANVLTF
few,TRBJ2-6,.,TRBV19,TGTGCCAGTAGTATCTCCTCTGGGGCCAACGTCCTGACTTTC,CASSISSGANVLTF
.,TRBJ2-1,.,TRBV6-1,TGTGCCAGCAGTGTGTCTAGCGCGAGCTCCTACAATGAGCAGTTCTTC,CASSVSSASSYNEQFF
.,TRBJ2-5,TRBD2,TRBV14,TGTGCCAGCGGAGGACTAGGAGAGACCCAGTACTTC,CASGGLGETQYF
.,TRBJ1-2,.,TRBV28,TGTGCCAGCACCCCGACAGCTAACTATGGCTACACCTTC,CASTPTANYGYTF
.,TRBJ2-7,TRBD2,TRBV7-8,TGTGCCAGCAGCTTACGGTGGACTAGCGGGAGGGCCGAGTTCGAGCAGTACTTC,CASSLRWTSGRAEFEQYF
few,TRBJ2-1,.,TRBV7-9,TGTGCCAGCAGCTTAGTAGGCAGTTCGACTGGGGGGATCTTC,CASSLVGSSTGGIF
.,TRBJ2-3,.,TRBV29-1,TGCAGCGTTGGCTATTCAGATACGCAGTATTTT,CSVGYSDTQYF
.,TRBJ1-2,.,TRBV14,TGTGCCAGCAGCCTCGGCATCCTCAGGGTAGGAGGCTACACCTTC,CASSLGILRVGGYTF
.,TRBJ1-1,TRBD1,TRBV4-3,TGCGCCAGCAGCTCAACCCGGGACAGGGGTGGCACTGAAGCTTTCTTT,CASSSTRDRGGTEAFF
.,TRBJ1-1,.,TRBV2,TGTGCCAGCAGTGAACAGGGATCTAACACTGAAGCTTTCTTT,CASSEQGSNTEAFF
few,TRBJ2-1,TRBD2,TRBV4-3,TGCGCCAGCAGCCAAGATGGGACTAGCCCTTACAATGAGCAGTTCTTC,CASSQDGTSPYNEQFF
.,TRBJ2-7,TRBD2,TRBV10-3,TGTGCCATCAGTGAGTCTGGGGAGCGGGGCTCCTACGAGCAGTACTTC,CAISESGERGSYEQYF
.,TRBJ1-6,.,TRBV7-9,TGTGCCAGCAGCTTCACAGAAGATTCACCCCTCCACTTT,CASSFTEDSPLHF
few,TRBJ2-3,.,TRBV7-2,TGTGCCAGCAGCATCCTGAGGGTAGATACGCAGTATTTT,CASSILRVDTQYF
.,TRBJ1-4,TRBD1,TRBV19,TGTGCCAGTAGTATCGGGACAGGCAATAATGAAAAACTGTTTTTT,CASSIGTGNNEKLFF
.,TRBJ1-1,TRBD1,TRBV19,TGTGCCAGTAGTATAGACCCGACAGGGGACACTGAAGCTTTCTTT,CASSIDPTGDTEAFF
.,TRBJ1-2,TRBD1,TRBV29-1,TGCAGCGTTGGGGGACAGCTCTATGGCTACACCTTC,CSVGGQLYGYTF
few,TRBJ2-7,TRBD2,TRBV25-1,TGTGCCAGCAGTGACGACCCGGGGGGGAGCTCCTACGAGCAGTACTTC,CASSDDPGGSSYEQYF
.,TRBJ1-1,TRBD1,TRBV7-9,TGTGCCAGCAGCTTAGCGGACAGGAGGAACACTGAAGCTTTCTTT,CASSLADRRNTEAFF
.,TRBJ1-2,.,TRBV28,TGTGCCAGCAGTTTCGGGTCATCACCCGGTGGCTACACCTTC,CASSFGSSPGGYTF
.,TRBJ1-1,TRBD1,TRBV5-1,TGCGCCAGCAGCGCGGGACAGGGGGTCGGGGCTTTCTTT,CASSAGQGVGAFF
.,TRBJ2-1,TRBD2,TRBV19,TGTGCCAGTAAGGAGAGCGGGAGGGCCAATGAGCAGTTCTTC,CASKESGRANEQFF
.,TRBJ2-3,.,TRBV9,TGTGCCAGCAGCGTAGCCGGACTACCCGGGACAGATACGCAGTATTTT,CASSVAGLPGTDTQYF
.,TRBJ2-7,.,TRBV18,TGTGCCAGCTCACCCGAGTTATCTATCGAGCAGTACTTC,CASSPELSIEQYF
many,TRBJ2-7,.,TRBV2,TGTGCCAGTAAAACAGGGTTCTACGAGCAGTACTTC,CASKTGFYEQYF
once,TRBJ2-4,.,TRBV11-2,TGTGCCAGCAGCTTGAAACTAAATCGGGATTTGGCCAAAAACATTCAGTACTTC,CASSLKLNRDLAKNIQYF
once,TRBJ2-1,.,TRBV5-6,TGTGCCAGCAGCTTGGAGAGCTCCTACAATGAGCAGTTCTTC,CASSLESSYNEQFF
.,TRBJ1-1,TRBD1,TRBV27,TGTGCCAGCAGTCCTGGACAGGGGAGGACTGAAGCTTTCTTT,CASSPGQGRTEAFF
.,TRBJ2-3,TRBD1,TRBV5-1,TGCGCCAGCAGCTTGGGGACAGGGGACACAGATACGCAGTATTTT,CASSLGTGDTDTQYF
.,TRBJ2-7,.,TRBV2,TGTGCCAGCAGTGCTATAGGAGAGTACGAGCAGTACTTC,CASSAIGEYEQYF
.,TRBJ2-2,.,TRBV5-1,TGCGCCAGCAGCTCCTTGGACAGTGACGGGGAGCTGTTTTTT,CASSSLDSDGELFF
few,TRBJ2-7,.,TRBV11-2,TGTGCCAGCAGCCTCACTGGAGGGAACATCTTCTACGAGCAGTACTTC,CASSLTGGNIFYEQYF
few,TRBJ2-1,TRBD2,TRBV28,TGTGCCAGCAGTTTAGATGAGCGGGGGAGCTCCTACAATGAGCAGTTCTTC,CASSLDERGSSYNEQFF
.,TRBJ1-5,.,TRBV5-6,TGTGCCAGCAGCTCCTTGGGGGGATATAGCAATCAGCCCCAGCATTTT,CASSSLGGYSNQPQHF
.,TRBJ2-3,.,TRBV5-1,TGCGCCAGCAGCTTGAGACAGTCACGCACAGATACGCAGTATTTT,CASSLRQSRTDTQYF
.,TRBJ1-5,.,TRBV6-5,TGTGCCAGCAGGCCCCCAGGGTCTAGCAATCAGCCCCAGCATTTT,CASRPPGSSNQPQHF
.,TRBJ2-3,TRBD2,TRBV7-7,TGTGCCAGCGGTTCCCCCTTAGCGGGGAAGAAAGATACGCAGTATTTT,CASGSPLAGKKDTQYF